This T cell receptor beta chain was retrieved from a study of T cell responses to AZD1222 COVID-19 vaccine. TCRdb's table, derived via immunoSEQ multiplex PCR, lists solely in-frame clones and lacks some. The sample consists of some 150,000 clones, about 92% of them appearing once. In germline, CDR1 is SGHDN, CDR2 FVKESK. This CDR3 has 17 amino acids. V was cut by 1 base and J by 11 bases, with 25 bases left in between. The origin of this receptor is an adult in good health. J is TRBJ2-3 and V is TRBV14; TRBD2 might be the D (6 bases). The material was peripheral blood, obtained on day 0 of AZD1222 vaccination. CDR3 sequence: CASSQGGWGTSYRVQYF. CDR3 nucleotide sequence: TGTGCCAGCAGCCAAGGAGGATGGGGGACTTCGTATCGTGTGCAGTATTTT.